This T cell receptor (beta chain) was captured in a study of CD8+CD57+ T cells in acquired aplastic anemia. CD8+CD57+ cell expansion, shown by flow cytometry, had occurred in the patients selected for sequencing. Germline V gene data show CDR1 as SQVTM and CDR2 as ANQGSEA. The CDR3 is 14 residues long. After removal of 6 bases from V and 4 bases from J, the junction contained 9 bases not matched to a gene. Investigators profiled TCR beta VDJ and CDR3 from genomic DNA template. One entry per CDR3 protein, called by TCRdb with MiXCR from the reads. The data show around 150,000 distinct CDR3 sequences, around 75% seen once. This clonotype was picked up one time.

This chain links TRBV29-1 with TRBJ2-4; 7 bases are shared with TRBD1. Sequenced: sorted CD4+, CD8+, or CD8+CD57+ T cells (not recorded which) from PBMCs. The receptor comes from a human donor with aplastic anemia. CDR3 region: CSVSPGTEKNIQYF. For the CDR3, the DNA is TGCAGCGTATCTCCCGGGACAGAGAAAAACATTCAGTACTTC.